This TCR beta chain is from a study of blood T cell repertoires in COVID-19. CDR3 size: 15 residues. In germline, CDR1 is SGHDT, CDR2 YYEEEE. V lost 0 bases and J lost 0; bases outside the gene matches: 2. Recruits, aged about 18 to 100 years, lived in 24 US areas. As originally analysed: Amplifying reference gene primers gave estimates of nucleated cell counts. Some clones are missing from TCRdb's copy, which holds only in-frame ones; the method was immunoSEQ multiplex PCR. That table gives V, J and clone size, and the DNA gave D and trimming. The sample lists roughly 41,000 clones; roughly 86% were seen once.

The chain carries TRBV5-6 and TRBJ2-5, with 7 bases fitting TRBD1. The TCR sequence derives from a woman aged 50 to 60 who had recovered from COVID-19. The sequencing sample was made of PBMCs or T cells enriched from blood (not recorded which). The CDR3 DNA follows: TGTGCCAGCAGCTTGGACGACAGGGACCAAGAGACCCAGTACTTC. The encoded protein is CASSLDDRDQETQYF.